The rows below give T cell receptor beta chains drawn from one sample of a study of regulatory T cells in long-lasting Graves disease. TCRdb used MiXCR to reprocess the multiplex PCR reads, holding one entry per CDR3 protein. The table includes around 420,000 distinct CDR3 sequences, 15% detected once. The specimen was peripheral blood mononuclear cells (PBMCs), collected at new diagnosis, from a patient treated with antithyroid drugs. The receptors originated from a female donor with Graves disease. Both conserved end residues are trimmed from each CDR3. Each record gives: clone size, D gene, V gene, J gene, CDR3 protein. D genes are given only for firm matches. For some rows the clone size is stated as once, few or many, or as a class when expanded; others skip it.

few,-,TRBV11-2,TRBJ2-4,ASTTNTGNTGRNIQY
many,TRBD1,TRBV20-1,TRBJ2-2,SAGSQGANTGELF
many,-,TRBV12-3/TRBV12-4,TRBJ2-5,ASSYRGSPETQY
many,-,TRBV7-3,TRBJ1-1,ASSSHMNTEAF
few,-,TRBV30,TRBJ1-2,AWSVGGGNYGYT
-,-,TRBV27,TRBJ2-5,ASSLGQSETQY
-,TRBD1,TRBV11-2,TRBJ1-2,ASSSGTATDGYT
many,-,TRBV6-1,TRBJ1-1,ASGSPWGAF
few,-,TRBV12-5,TRBJ1-3,ASGLVSRGRLNTIY
many,TRBD2,TRBV7-2,TRBJ2-2,ASSFKWTGGSGELF
-,TRBD2,TRBV6-4,TRBJ2-1,ASSEGLSSYNEQF
many,TRBD2,TRBV6-1,TRBJ2-7,ASISGLAGGEQY
many,TRBD2,TRBV20-1,TRBJ2-1,SARVIGRLAGGPRKNEQF
-,-,TRBV10-3,TRBJ2-7,AIFDPKGSYEQY
-,TRBD1,TRBV6-2/TRBV6-3,TRBJ2-7,ASRRTGALYEQY
many,-,TRBV9,TRBJ1-2,ASRGRGPYGYT
many,-,TRBV27,TRBJ1-2,ASKETARRYT
once,TRBD2,TRBV20-1,TRBJ2-7,SASVVSGGSLEEQY
-,-,TRBV29-1,TRBJ1-1,SVERQGYTEAF
once,-,TRBV5-1,TRBJ1-1,ASSPRVIGTEAF
few,-,TRBV6-1,TRBJ1-1,ASSAPPGSTEAF
-,-,TRBV7-2,TRBJ2-7,ASSFTGTTYEQY
many,-,TRBV20-1,TRBJ1-5,SAKQDSNQPQH
many,-,TRBV5-1,TRBJ1-1,ASSLRVRVNTEAF
many,TRBD1,TRBV9,TRBJ1-2,ASSVRDRDYYGYT
few,-,TRBV18,TRBJ2-5,ASSHETGLGETQY
many,-,TRBV12-3/TRBV12-4,TRBJ2-5,ASRIWAGETQY
many,-,TRBV19,TRBJ1-1,ASIRGSEAF
many,TRBD1,TRBV15,TRBJ1-2,ATSGYTKGQGENYGYT
-,TRBD1,TRBV29-1,TRBJ1-1,SARAGGTEAF
many,TRBD2,TRBV3-1,TRBJ2-1,ASSREGLAGINEQF
-,TRBD2,TRBV29-1,TRBJ2-7,SVIGTSTPRIPEQY
many,TRBD2,TRBV2,TRBJ2-1,ASTDPTSGGAGGQF
many,-,TRBV28,TRBJ2-5,ASSFRGLETQY
-,-,TRBV25-1,TRBJ1-4,ASSGPAGKDEKLF
many,-,TRBV7-2,TRBJ2-7,ASSLARDEQY
few,-,TRBV6-5,TRBJ1-5,ASSYQGYQPQH
many,-,TRBV7-8,TRBJ1-2,ASSLRAGEGYT
-,-,TRBV25-1,TRBJ1-5,ASSEYARGLSQPQH
many,TRBD2,TRBV20-1,TRBJ2-3,SATSTGGDTQY
many,TRBD2,TRBV28,TRBJ2-7,ASSPSRGRARYEQY
few,-,TRBV20-1,TRBJ1-5,SARDLDRFSQPQH
many,TRBD1,TRBV20-1,TRBJ1-1,SATGQGYTEAF
-,TRBD2,TRBV10-3,TRBJ2-1,AISPWGGGNEQF
-,TRBD2,TRBV9,TRBJ2-5,ASSVATGGAEETQY
many,-,TRBV20-1,TRBJ2-3,SARAGARADTQY
-,TRBD1,TRBV19,TRBJ1-5,ASSSGTGRKVDNQPQH
many,-,TRBV12-3/TRBV12-4,TRBJ2-3,ASGPPGSTQY
many,-,TRBV5-1,TRBJ1-4,ASSLAGGATNEKLF
many,-,TRBV24-1,TRBJ1-1,ATSSGRAPNTEAF
few,-,TRBV12-3/TRBV12-4,TRBJ2-7,ASSLGSARSYEQY
many,-,TRBV7-9,TRBJ2-1,ASSSERRVDNEQF